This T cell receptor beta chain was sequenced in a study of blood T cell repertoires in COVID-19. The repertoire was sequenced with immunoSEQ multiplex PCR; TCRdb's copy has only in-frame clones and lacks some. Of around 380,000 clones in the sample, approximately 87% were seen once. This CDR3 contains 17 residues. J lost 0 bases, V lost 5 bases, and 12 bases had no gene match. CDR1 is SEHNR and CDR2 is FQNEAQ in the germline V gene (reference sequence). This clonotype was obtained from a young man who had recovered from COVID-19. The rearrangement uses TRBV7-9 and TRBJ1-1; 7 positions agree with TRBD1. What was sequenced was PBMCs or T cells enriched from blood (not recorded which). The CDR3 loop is CASSRLGTAILNTEAFF. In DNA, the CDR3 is TGTGCCAGCAGCCGCCTTGGGACAGCGATCTTGAACACTGAAGCTTTCTTT.